This T cell receptor (delta chain) is from a study of delta chain sequences of gamma delta T cells (TCRdb year 2017). Library preparation employed PCR. Sequencing used an Illumina MiSeq. Via CATT, TCRdb reprocessed the public reads, and rows with identical DNA were then joined. In all, the sample holds around 3,500 delta-chain clones, and approximately 60% of those were seen once. 45% to 60% of the sample is in the top ten clones. By sample share, this clone is medium-sized (0.01 to 0.1%). Its target antigen remains unknown. TCRdb records a much larger clone's protein for this DNA, with a difference at residue 18 that likely arises from a read error; the protein given is the translation of the DNA. The cysteine opens and the phenylalanine closes a CDR3 of 20 amino acids. CDR3 DNA is the only sequence kept; it has 60 bases, read in frame from the first base. From the germline V gene, CDR1 is GEAIGNYY and CDR2 is EKD.

This receptor was identified in a human donor with breast cancer. The sequence links TRDV2 to TRDJ1; the D gene is possibly TRDD3, with 6 bases matching. What was sequenced was a tumor sample. The CDR3 reads as follows: CACDTVSREGDRPYTDKHIF. In nucleotide form, the sequence is TGTGCCTGTGACACCGTGTCAAGGGAGGGGGACCGACCTTACACCGATAAACACATCTTT.